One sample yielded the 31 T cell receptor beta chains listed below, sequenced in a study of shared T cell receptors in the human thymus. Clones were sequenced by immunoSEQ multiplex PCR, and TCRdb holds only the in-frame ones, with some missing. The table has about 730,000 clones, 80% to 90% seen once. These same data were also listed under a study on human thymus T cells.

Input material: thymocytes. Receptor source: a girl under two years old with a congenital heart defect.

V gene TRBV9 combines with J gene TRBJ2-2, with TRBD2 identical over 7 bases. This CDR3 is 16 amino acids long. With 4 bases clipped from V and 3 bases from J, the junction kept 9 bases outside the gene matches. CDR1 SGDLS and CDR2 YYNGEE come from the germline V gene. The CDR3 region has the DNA TGTGCCAGCAGCACCCGGCCTAGCGGACACACCGGGGAGCTGTTTTTT. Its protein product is CASSTRPSGHTGELFF.

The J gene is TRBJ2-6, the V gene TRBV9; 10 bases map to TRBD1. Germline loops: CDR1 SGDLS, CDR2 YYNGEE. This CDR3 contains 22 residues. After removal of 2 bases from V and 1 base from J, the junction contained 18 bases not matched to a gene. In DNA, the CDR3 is TGTGCCAGCAGCGTCGAATACATGCCCTCAGGGACAGGGGATTCTGGGGCCAACGTCCTGACTTTC. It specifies CASSVEYMPSGTGDSGANVLTF.

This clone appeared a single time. CDR3 nucleotide sequence: TGTGCCAGCAGCGTCCGGAGGGGACCCTACAATGAGCAGTTCTTC. Translated: CASSVRRGPYNEQFF. V is TRBV9 and J is TRBJ2-1; TRBD2 is a possible D gene (6 bases). The CDR3 extends over 15 amino acids. V dropped 2 bases and J dropped 2 bases, with 11 bases sitting between them. Germline CDR1 SGDLS, CDR2 YYNGEE.

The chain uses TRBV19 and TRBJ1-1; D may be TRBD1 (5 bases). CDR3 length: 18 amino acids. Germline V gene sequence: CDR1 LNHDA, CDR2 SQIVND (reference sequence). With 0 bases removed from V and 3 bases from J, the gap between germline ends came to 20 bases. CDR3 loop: CASSIDRPRGRGDTEAFF. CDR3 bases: TGTGCCAGTAGTATAGATCGCCCCCGGGGGAGGGGAGACACTGAAGCTTTCTTT.

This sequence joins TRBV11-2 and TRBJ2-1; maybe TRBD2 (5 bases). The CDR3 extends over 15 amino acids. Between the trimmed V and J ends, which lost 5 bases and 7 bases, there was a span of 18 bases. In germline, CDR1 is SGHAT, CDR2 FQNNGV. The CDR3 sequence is CASSPFSSRGNEQFF. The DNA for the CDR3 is TGTGCCAGCAGCCCATTCAGCAGTCGGGGTAATGAGCAGTTCTTC.

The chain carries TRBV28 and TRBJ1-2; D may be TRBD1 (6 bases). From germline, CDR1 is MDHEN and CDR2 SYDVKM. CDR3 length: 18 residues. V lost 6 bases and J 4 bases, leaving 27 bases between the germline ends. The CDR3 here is CASRMVLRWQGIGYGYTF. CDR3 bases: TGTGCCAGCAGAATGGTATTGAGGTGGCAGGGGATAGGCTATGGCTACACCTTC.

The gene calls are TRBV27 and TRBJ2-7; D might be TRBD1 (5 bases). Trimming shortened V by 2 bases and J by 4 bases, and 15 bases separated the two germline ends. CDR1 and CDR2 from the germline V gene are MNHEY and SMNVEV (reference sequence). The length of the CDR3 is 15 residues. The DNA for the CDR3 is TGTGCCAGCAGTTTAAGGGGCCATTGGGATTACGAGCAGTACTTC. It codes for CASSLRGHWDYEQYF.

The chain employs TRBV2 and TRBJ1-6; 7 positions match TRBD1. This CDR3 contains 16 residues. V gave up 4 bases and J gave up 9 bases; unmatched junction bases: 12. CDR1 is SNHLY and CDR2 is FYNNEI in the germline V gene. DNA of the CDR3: TGTGCCAGCAGTGCCGACGGACAGGCCGGGAGTTCACCCCTCCACTTT. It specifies CASSADGQAGSSPLHF.

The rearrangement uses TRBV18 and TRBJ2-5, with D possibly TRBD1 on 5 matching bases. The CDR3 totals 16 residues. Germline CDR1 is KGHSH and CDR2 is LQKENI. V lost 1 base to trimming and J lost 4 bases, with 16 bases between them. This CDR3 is CASSPRQQKVRETQYF. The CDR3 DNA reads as TGTGCCAGCTCACCACGACAGCAAAAGGTCCGAGAGACCCAGTACTTC.

CDR3: CASSIRGLAVPDTQYF. The DNA of the CDR3 is TGTGCCAGTAGTATTAGGGGACTAGCGGTTCCAGATACGCAGTATTTT. This rearrangement joins TRBV19 to TRBJ2-3; 11 nucleotides match TRBD2. The CDR3 contains 16 residues. Looked up from germline, CDR1 is LNHDA and CDR2 is SQIVND (reference sequence). The J segment lost 4 bases and the V segment lost 3 bases, leaving 6 bases of the junction unmatched.

The CDR3 bases are TGTGCCAGCAGCGACCTGGGGGCACCTCCGTACGAGCAGTACTTC. Protein product: CASSDLGAPPYEQYF. The chain joins TRBV9 to TRBJ2-7, with D possibly TRBD1 on 6 matching bases. This CDR3 is built from 15 residues. Trimming pared 3 bases from V and 4 bases from J, leaving 17 bases between. Germline V gene sequence: CDR1 SGDLS, CDR2 YYNGEE.

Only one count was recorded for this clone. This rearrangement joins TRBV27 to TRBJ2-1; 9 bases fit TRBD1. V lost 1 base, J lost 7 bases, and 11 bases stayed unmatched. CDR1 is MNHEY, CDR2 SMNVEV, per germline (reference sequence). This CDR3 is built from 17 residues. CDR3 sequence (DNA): TGTGCCAGCAGTTTATTAGCAGGACAGGGGTCAGTGAATGAGCAGTTCTTC. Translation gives CASSLLAGQGSVNEQFF.

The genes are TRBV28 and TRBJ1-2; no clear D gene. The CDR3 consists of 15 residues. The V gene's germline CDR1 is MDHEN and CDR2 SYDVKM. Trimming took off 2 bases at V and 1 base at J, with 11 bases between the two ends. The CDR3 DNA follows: TGTGCCAGCAGTTTAGGGCAGTGGAATAACTATGGCTACACCTTC. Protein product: CASSLGQWNNYGYTF.

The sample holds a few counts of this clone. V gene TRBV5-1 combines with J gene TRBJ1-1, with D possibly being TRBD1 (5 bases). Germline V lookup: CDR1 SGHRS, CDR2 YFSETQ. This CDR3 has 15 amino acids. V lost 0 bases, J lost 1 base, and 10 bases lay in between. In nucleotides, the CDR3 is TGCGCCAGCAGCTTGGACGGACATCCGAACACTGAAGCTTTCTTT. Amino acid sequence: CASSLDGHPNTEAFF.

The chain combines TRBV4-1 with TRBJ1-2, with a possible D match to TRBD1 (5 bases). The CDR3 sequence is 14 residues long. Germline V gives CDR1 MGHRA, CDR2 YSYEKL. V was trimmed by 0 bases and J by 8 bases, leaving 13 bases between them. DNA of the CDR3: TGCGCCAGCAGCCAAGACCCAGAACAGGAAGGCTACACCTTC. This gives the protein CASSQDPEQEGYTF.

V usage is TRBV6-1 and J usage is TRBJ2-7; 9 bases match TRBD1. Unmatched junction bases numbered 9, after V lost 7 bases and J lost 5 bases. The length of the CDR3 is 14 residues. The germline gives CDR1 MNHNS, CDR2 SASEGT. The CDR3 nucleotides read TGTGCCAGCACTCCCGGGACAGGGCTCCACGAGCAGTACTTC. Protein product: CASTPGTGLHEQYF.

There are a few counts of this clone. The chain's CDR3 is CASSFTRPRGDYGYTF. CDR3 nucleotide sequence: TGTGCCAGCAGCTTTACTAGGCCCCGGGGGGACTATGGCTACACCTTC. The genes are TRBV5-8 and TRBJ1-2; a possible D gene is TRBD1 (5 bases). This CDR3 has 16 residues. The V end lost 2 bases, the J end lost 3 bases, and 17 bases lay between the germline ends. CDR1 and CDR2 from the germline V gene are SGHTS and YDEGEE.

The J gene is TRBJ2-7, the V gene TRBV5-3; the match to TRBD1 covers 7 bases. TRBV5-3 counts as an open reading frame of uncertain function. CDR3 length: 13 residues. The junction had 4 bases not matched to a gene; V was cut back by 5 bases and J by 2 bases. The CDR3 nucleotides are TGTGCCAGAAGGACGGACAGGACCTACGAGCAGTACTTC. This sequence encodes CARRTDRTYEQYF.

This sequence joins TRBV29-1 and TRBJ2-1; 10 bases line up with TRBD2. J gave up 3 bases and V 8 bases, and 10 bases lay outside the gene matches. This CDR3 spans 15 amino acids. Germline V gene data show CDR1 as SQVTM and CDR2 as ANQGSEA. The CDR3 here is CSTRGGTSDYNEQFF. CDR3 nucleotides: TGCAGCACCCGGGGGGGGACTAGCGACTACAATGAGCAGTTCTTC.

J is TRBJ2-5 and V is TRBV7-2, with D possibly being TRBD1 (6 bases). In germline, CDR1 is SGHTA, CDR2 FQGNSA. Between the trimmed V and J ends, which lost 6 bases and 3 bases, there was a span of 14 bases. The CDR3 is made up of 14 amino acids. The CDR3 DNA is TGTGCCAGCAGACGACCGGGACAAGAAGAGACCCAGTACTTC. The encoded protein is CASRRPGQEETQYF. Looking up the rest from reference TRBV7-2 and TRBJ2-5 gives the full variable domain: GAGVSQSPSNKVTEKGKDVELRCDPISGHTALYWYRQSLGQGLEFLIYFQGNSAPDKSGLPSDRFSAERTGGSVSTLTIQRTQQEDSAVYLCASRRPGQEETQYFGPGTRLLVL.

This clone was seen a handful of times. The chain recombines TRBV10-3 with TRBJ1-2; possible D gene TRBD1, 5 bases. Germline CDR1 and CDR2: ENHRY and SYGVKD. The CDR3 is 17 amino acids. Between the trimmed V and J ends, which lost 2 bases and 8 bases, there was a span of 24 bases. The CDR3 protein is CAISEVLRGSEIRGYTF. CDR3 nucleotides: TGTGCCATCAGTGAGGTATTAAGGGGCTCGGAGATCAGGGGCTACACCTTC.

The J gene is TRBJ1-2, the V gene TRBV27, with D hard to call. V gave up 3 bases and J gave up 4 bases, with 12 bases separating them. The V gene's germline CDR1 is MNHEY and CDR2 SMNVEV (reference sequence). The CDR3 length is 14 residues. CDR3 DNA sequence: TGTGCCAGCAGTTTGAGCGGGGAGGGCTATGGCTACACCTTC. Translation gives CASSLSGEGYGYTF.

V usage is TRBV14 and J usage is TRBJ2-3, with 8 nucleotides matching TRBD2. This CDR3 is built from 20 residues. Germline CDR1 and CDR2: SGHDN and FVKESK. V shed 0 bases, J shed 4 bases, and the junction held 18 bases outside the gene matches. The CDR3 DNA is TGTGCCAGCAGCCAAGAGCGAGCGGGGGTTCCCTCATATAGACCAGATACGCAGTATTTT. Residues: CASSQERAGVPSYRPDTQYF.

This chain's CDR3 is CASSEVWTSGGQYNEQFF. CDR3 DNA sequence: TGTGCCAGCAGTGAAGTGTGGACTAGCGGGGGCCAATACAATGAGCAGTTCTTC. The chain has TRBV2 and TRBJ2-1, with TRBD2 matching 13 bases. CDR3 length equals 18 residues. CDR1 is SNHLY and CDR2 is FYNNEI in the germline V gene. Trimming at V came to 1 base and at J to 4 bases, leaving 7 bases not matched to a gene.

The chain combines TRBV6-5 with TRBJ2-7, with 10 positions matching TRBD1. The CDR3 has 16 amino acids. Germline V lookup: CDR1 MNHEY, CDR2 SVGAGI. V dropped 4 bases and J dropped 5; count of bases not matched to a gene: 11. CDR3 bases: TGTGCCAGCAGTTTCCTCCGGGACAGGGGAGGCCACGAGCAGTACTTC. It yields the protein CASSFLRDRGGHEQYF.

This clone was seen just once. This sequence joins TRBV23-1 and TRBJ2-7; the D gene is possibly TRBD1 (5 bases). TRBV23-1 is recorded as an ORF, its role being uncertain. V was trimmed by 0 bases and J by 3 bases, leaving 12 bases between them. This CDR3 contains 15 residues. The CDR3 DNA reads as TGCGCCAGCAGTCAATCGCGACAGCCGATCTACGAGCAGTACTTC. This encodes CASSQSRQPIYEQYF.

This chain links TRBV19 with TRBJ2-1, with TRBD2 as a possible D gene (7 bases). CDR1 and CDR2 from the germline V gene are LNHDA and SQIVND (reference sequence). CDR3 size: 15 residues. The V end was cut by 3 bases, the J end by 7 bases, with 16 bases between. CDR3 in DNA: TGTGCCAGTAGTATTAGGGGGGGGGCCCCGAATGAGCAGTTCTTC. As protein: CASSIRGGAPNEQFF. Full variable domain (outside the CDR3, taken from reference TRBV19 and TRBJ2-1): DGGITQSPKYLFRKEGQNVTLSCEQNLNHDAMYWYRQDPGQGLRLIYYSQIVNDFQKGDIAEGYSVSREKKESFPLTVTSAQKNPTAFYLCASSIRGGAPNEQFFGPGTRLTVL.

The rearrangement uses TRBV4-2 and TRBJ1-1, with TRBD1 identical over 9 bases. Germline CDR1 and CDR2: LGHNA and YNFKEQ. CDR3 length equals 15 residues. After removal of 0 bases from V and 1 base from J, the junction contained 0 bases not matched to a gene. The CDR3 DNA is TGTGCCAGCAGCCAAGAGGGACAGGGGAACACTGAAGCTTTCTTT. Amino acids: CASSQEGQGNTEAFF.

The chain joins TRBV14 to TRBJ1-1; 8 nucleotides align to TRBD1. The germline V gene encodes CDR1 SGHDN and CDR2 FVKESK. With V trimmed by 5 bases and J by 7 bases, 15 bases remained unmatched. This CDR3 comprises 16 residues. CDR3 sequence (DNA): TGTGCCAGCAGCGGACGACAGGGGTCTAACTTTGTTGAAGCTTTCTTT. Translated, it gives CASSGRQGSNFVEAFF.

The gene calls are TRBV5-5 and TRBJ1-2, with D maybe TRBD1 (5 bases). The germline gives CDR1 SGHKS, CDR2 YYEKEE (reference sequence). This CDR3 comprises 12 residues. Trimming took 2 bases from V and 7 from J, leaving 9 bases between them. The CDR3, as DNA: TGTGCCAGCAGCTTCGGGGGTAGTGGCTACACCTTC. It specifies CASSFGGSGYTF.

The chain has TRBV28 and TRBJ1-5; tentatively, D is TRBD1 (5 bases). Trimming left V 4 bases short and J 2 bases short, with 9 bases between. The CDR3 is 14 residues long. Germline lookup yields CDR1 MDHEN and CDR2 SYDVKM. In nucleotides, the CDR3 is TGTGCCAGCAGTTCAGGGATTGGCAATCAGCCCCAGCATTTT. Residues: CASSSGIGNQPQHF. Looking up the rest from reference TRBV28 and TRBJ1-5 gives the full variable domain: DVKVTQSSRYLVKRTGEKVFLECVQDMDHENMFWYRQDPGLGLRLIYFSYDVKMKEKGDIPEGYSVSREKKERFSLILESASTNQTSMYLCASSSGIGNQPQHFGDGTRLSIL.